The present T cell receptor beta chain was sequenced within a study of blood T cell repertoires in COVID-19. Study-level background: Collection of acute and convalescent COVID-19 samples took place in the United States, Italy and Spain. PBMCs, B-cell-depleted T cells, or T cells were the source of the cDNA or gDNA that made up the material.

CDR3 length: 14 residues. Trimming stripped 1 base from V and 5 bases from J, with 8 bases between. CDR1 is MGHRA and CDR2 is YSYEKL in the germline V gene. This clone was seen once. How the authors handled the data: Amplification of reference gene primers was used by the study to estimate nucleated cell counts. Some clones are missing from TCRdb's copy, which holds only in-frame ones; the method was immunoSEQ multiplex PCR. D and trimming come from the DNA, and the V and J calls and clone size come from that table. The repertoire holds some 76,000 clones, with around 91% as singletons. Sequencing input: peripheral blood. This receptor was identified in a human donor in a cohort sampled during active COVID-19. The gene calls are TRBV4-1 and TRBJ1-4, with D hard to call. The CDR3 spells CASSQGRFNEKLFF. CDR3 nucleotides: TGCGCCAGCAGCCAAGGGAGGTTCAATGAAAAACTGTTTTTT.